This T cell receptor beta chain was observed in a study of T cell responses to AZD1222 COVID-19 vaccine. Whole-study results and caveats: Spike-specific TCRs gained breadth and depth after people received two AZD1222 doses.

This clone came up once. The antigen is undetermined. Measured with immunoSEQ multiplex PCR; TCRdb has only the in-frame clones, and not every one. Of tens of thousands of clones in the sample, less than 85% were seen once. Pooling of second doses given at about 4 or about 12 weeks was done. The CDR3 runs to 14 residues. From germline, CDR1 is KGHDR and CDR2 SFDVKD. The V and J ends lost 9 bases and 1 base respectively, with 11 bases between them. Specimen: peripheral blood, collected 28 days after the second AZD1222 dose. The V gene is TRBV24-1, the J gene TRBJ2-2; D perhaps matches TRBD2 (7 bases). The TCR was taken from an adult who received the AZD1222 COVID-19 vaccine. This CDR3 is CATGGAVNTGELFF. The CDR3 DNA reads as TGTGCCACCGGGGGGGCGGTGAACACCGGGGAGCTGTTTTTT.